This T cell receptor (beta chain) was retrieved from a study of T cell responses to AZD1222 COVID-19 vaccine. Overall study results and limits: Females outnumbered males among donors, who were mostly white British; clonal diversity was possibly underestimated. No repertoire was sampled before or during the peak T cell response, only after it.

V was clipped by 3 bases and J by 3 bases, with 15 bases between them. In germline, CDR1 is LNHNV, CDR2 YYDKDF (reference sequence). This CDR3 is built from 15 residues. About this clone: Antigen unknown.

Profiled with immunoSEQ multiplex PCR; TCRdb holds only in-frame clones, not every one. Here the sample spans around 170,000 clones, about 86% being singletons. The sequencing here drew on peripheral blood, taken 28 days after the second AZD1222 dose. The sequence came from an adult who received the AZD1222 COVID-19 vaccine. V and J are TRBV15 and TRBJ2-7; D ambiguous. CDR3 region: CATSSLVGIGYEQYF. The CDR3 nucleotides read TGTGCCACCAGCAGCCTCGTGGGGATCGGCTACGAGCAGTACTTC.